Presented here are 24 T cell receptor beta chains from one specimen sequenced in a study of shared clonotypes between healthy human individuals. The table came from immunoSEQ multiplex PCR; TCRdb's copy has only in-frame clones and leaves some out. The sample yields 2 million to 2.5 million clones, about 90% seen once. The sample taken for sequencing was naive CD4+ T cells from PBMCs. Subset in this sample: CD45RA+ positively selected. Receptors originate from a man younger than 35 in good health. Some clones in this sample may be carry-over from other donors' samples.

The chain joins TRBV6-6 to TRBJ2-7, with a possible D match to TRBD1 (5 bases). V lost 2 bases and J 3 bases, leaving 14 bases between the germline ends. The CDR3 sequence is 15 residues long. CDR1 and CDR2 (germline): MNHNY, SVGAGI (reference sequence). The CDR3 region is CASSYVRQGNYEQYF. In DNA form, the CDR3 reads TGTGCCAGCAGTTACGTCCGGCAGGGTAACTACGAGCAGTACTTC.

The V call is TRBV5-6, the J call TRBJ1-2, with 12 bases identical to TRBD1. The junction had 9 bases not matched to a gene; V was cut back by 4 bases and J by 8 bases. Germline CDR1 reads SGHDT; CDR2 reads YYEEEE. The CDR3 covers 15 residues. The CDR3 DNA reads TGTGCCAGCAGCGGGACAGGGGGCTATGTTCGCGGCTACACCTTC. It yields the protein CASSGTGGYVRGYTF.

The rearrangement uses TRBV19 and TRBJ1-4, with 8 bases lining up with TRBD1. V trimming: 5 bases; J trimming: 8 bases; junction bases outside the gene matches: 7. Germline assignment: CDR1 LNHDA and CDR2 SQIVND (reference sequence). This CDR3 spans 14 amino acids. CDR3 in amino acids: CASSATDRDEKLFF. CDR3 nucleotides: TGTGCCAGTAGTGCGACGGACAGGGACGAAAAACTGTTTTTT.

The rearrangement links TRBV7-8 to TRBJ1-2; D is perhaps TRBD1 (5 bases). CDR1 and CDR2 from the germline V gene are SGHVS and FQNEAQ. The CDR3 spans 16 residues. Trimming removed 1 base from V and 1 base from J, with 13 bases in between. The CDR3 loop reads CASSLGGVRDNYGYTF. Here the CDR3 DNA reads TGTGCCAGCAGCTTAGGGGGCGTCAGGGATAACTATGGCTACACCTTC.

The chain is built from TRBV7-2 and TRBJ2-1; D ambiguous. The CDR3 loop spans 16 amino acids. Germline V lookup: CDR1 SGHTA, CDR2 FQGNSA. V was pared by 0 bases and J by 0 bases, with 9 bases between. The CDR3 region is CASSLAGPLSYNEQFF. The CDR3 nucleotides are TGTGCCAGCAGCTTAGCCGGGCCCCTCTCCTACAATGAGCAGTTCTTC.

In its sample, this clone was seen a few times. This chain connects TRBV29-1 to TRBJ1-1; D unclear. This CDR3 has 13 amino acids. CDR1 and CDR2 from the germline V gene are SQVTM and ANQGSEA. V dropped 3 bases and J dropped 2 bases, with 10 bases sitting between them. CDR3 nucleotides: TGCAGCGTTGAGGGAGGGATAAACACTGAAGCTTTCTTT. As protein: CSVEGGINTEAFF.

The chain links TRBV5-6 to TRBJ2-1; 8 positions match TRBD1. CDR1 and CDR2 from the germline V gene are SGHDT and YYEEEE. V lost 4 bases and J lost 1; bases outside the gene matches: 7. The CDR3 is 16 amino acids. CDR3 amino acids: CASSQDRVGSYNEQFF. DNA of the CDR3: TGTGCCAGCAGCCAGGACAGGGTTGGGTCCTACAATGAGCAGTTCTTC. The whole variable domain, remainder taken from reference TRBV5-6 and TRBJ2-1, is DAGVTQSPTHLIKTRGQQVTLRCSPKSGHDTVSWYQQALGQGPQFIFQYYEEEERQRGNFPDRFSGHQFPNYSSELNVNALLLGDSALYLCASSQDRVGSYNEQFFGPGTRLTVL.

This clone has just one count. This chain links TRBV28 with TRBJ2-7; TRBD1 matches at 8 bases. The CDR3 sequence is 14 residues long. Trimming removed 6 bases from V and 5 bases from J; junction bases left unmatched: 9. Germline loops: CDR1 MDHEN, CDR2 SYDVKM. CDR3 nucleotides: TGTGCCAGCAGCCTCGGACAGGGCCTCAACGAGCAGTACTTC. Translated, it gives CASSLGQGLNEQYF.

The chain couples TRBV5-4 to TRBJ1-5; D ambiguous. V was pared by 2 bases and J by 10 bases, with 13 bases between. This CDR3 has 13 residues. CDR1 is SGHNT and CDR2 is YYREEE in the germline V gene (reference sequence). The CDR3 here is CASSFSLTEPQHF. The CDR3 DNA reads TGTGCCAGCAGCTTTTCCCTCACCGAACCCCAGCATTTT. The full variable domain, completed using reference TRBV5-4 and TRBJ1-5, is ETGVTQSPTHLIKTRGQQVTLRCSSQSGHNTVSWYQQALGQGPQFIFQYYREEENGRGNFPPRFSGLQFPNYSSELNVNALELDDSALYLCASSFSLTEPQHFGDGTRLSIL.

The chain has TRBV6-1 and TRBJ1-2; D remains ambiguous. Trimming removed 7 bases at V and 0 bases at J, with 12 bases between. CDR1 is MNHNS, CDR2 SASEGT, per germline. CDR3 length: 14 residues. The CDR3, as DNA: TGTGCCAGCAAACCGACTCAGTCTAACTATGGCTACACCTTC. It encodes CASKPTQSNYGYTF.

In regard to this clone: Its ends do not fully match the called genes, so a read error is possible. This sequence joins TRBV28 and TRBJ2-7; D call uncertain. The CDR3 has 11 residues. The V gene's germline CDR1 is MDHEN and CDR2 SYDVKM. The CDR3 DNA follows: TGTGCCAGCACCAAGAACCCCGGGTCGCCCTTC. Translating it yields CASTKNPGSPF.

The rearrangement links TRBV2 to TRBJ2-1, with TRBD2 as a possible D gene (6 bases). Trimming shortened V by 8 bases and J by 2 bases, and 13 bases separated the two germline ends. The CDR3 is 14 amino acids. CDR1 and CDR2 (germline): SNHLY, FYNNEI. CDR3 sequence: CASGLASAYNEQFF. CDR3 bases: TGTGCCAGCGGGCTAGCGTCCGCCTACAATGAGCAGTTCTTC.

This clone came up once. J is TRBJ2-7 and V is TRBV29-1; the D gene is possibly TRBD1 (5 bases). The CDR3 extends over 16 amino acids. Trimming shortened V by 5 bases and J by 2 bases, and 22 bases separated the two germline ends. CDR1 is SQVTM and CDR2 is ANQGSEA in the germline V gene. Here the CDR3 reads CSVLLGLPGGTYEQYF. As DNA, the CDR3 is TGCAGCGTTTTACTGGGGCTTCCGGGTGGCACCTACGAGCAGTACTTC.

V is TRBV30 and J is TRBJ1-5; D is possibly TRBD1 (5 bases). The CDR3 consists of 16 residues. Germline assignment: CDR1 GTSNPN and CDR2 SVGIG (reference sequence). Trimming pared 5 bases from V and 0 bases from J, leaving 17 bases between. In nucleotides, the CDR3 is TGTGCCTGGTCGTACAGTGGGGGTTATAGCAATCAGCCCCAGCATTTT. Encoded protein: CAWSYSGGYSNQPQHF. Looking up the rest from reference TRBV30 and TRBJ1-5 gives the full variable domain: SQTIHQWPATLVQPVGSPLSLECTVEGTSNPNLYWYRQAAGRGLQLLFYSVGIGQISSEVPQNLSASRPQDRQFILSSKKLLLSDSGFYLCAWSYSGGYSNQPQHFGDGTRLSIL.

The chain employs TRBV7-9 and TRBJ1-1; weak D call: TRBD1 (6 bases). Per germline, CDR1 SEHNR and CDR2 FQNEAQ (reference sequence). The CDR3 is 15 residues long. V dropped 0 bases and J dropped 2 bases, with 10 bases sitting between them. The DNA of the CDR3 is TGTGCCAGCAGCTTAGCTGGACAGTTAAACACTGAAGCTTTCTTT. Its protein is CASSLAGQLNTEAFF.

The gene calls are TRBV28 and TRBJ2-1; D could derive from TRBD1 or TRBD2 (5 bases each). The V end was cut by 8 bases, the J end by 1 base, with 9 bases between. The CDR3 extends over 13 amino acids. Germline CDR1 reads MDHEN; CDR2 reads SYDVKM. The CDR3 DNA follows: TGTGCCAGCGGGGGAACATCCTACAATGAGCAGTTCTTC. Protein: CASGGTSYNEQFF.

This CDR3 reads CASSIPFMGGVQPQHF. CDR3 nucleotide sequence: TGTGCCAGTAGTATTCCCTTTATGGGGGGCGTTCAGCCCCAGCATTTT. This chain uses TRBV19 with TRBJ1-5; TRBD1 might be the D (6 bases). There are 16 residues in the CDR3. Trimming removed 3 bases at V and 6 bases at J, with 18 bases between. Germline V gene sequence: CDR1 LNHDA, CDR2 SQIVND (reference sequence).

This clone was counted once. A much larger clone sits a single nucleotide away, making a read error possible. This same CDR3 is encoded by further DNA sequences in the sample. The chain uses TRBV11-2 and TRBJ2-1; D ambiguous. There are 13 residues in the CDR3. V lost 0 bases and J 3 bases, leaving 3 bases between the germline ends. The germline V gene encodes CDR1 SGHAT and CDR2 FQNNGV. CDR3 DNA: TGTGCCAGCAGCTTAGAAAGCTACAATGAGCAGTTCTTC. Translating gives CASSLESYNEQFF.

V is TRBV19 and J is TRBJ1-5, with 7 nucleotides matching TRBD1. CDR3 length equals 18 residues. After removal of 10 bases from V and 2 bases from J, the junction contained 20 bases not matched to a gene. The V gene's germline CDR1 is LNHDA and CDR2 SQIVND (reference sequence). CDR3 protein: CATRRGTEQEIGNQPQHF. CDR3 sequence (DNA): TGTGCCACTAGGCGAGGGACAGAACAGGAAATCGGCAATCAGCCCCAGCATTTT.

This clone was seen once. V is TRBV7-9 and J is TRBJ1-5; no clear D gene. The V end was cut by 5 bases, the J end by 4 bases, with 21 bases between. The germline V gene has CDR1 SEHNR and CDR2 FQNEAQ (reference sequence). The CDR3 has 17 amino acids. The DNA of the CDR3 is TGTGCCAGCAGCCCATCGGTCGGGGATTTGGGAAATCAGCCCCAGCATTTT. Residues: CASSPSVGDLGNQPQHF. The full variable domain, its missing parts supplied by reference TRBV7-9 and TRBJ1-5, is DTGVSQNPRHKITKRGQNVTFRCDPISEHNRLYWYRQTLGQGPEFLTYFQNEAQLEKSRLLSDRFSAERPKGSFSTLEIQRTEQGDSAMYLCASSPSVGDLGNQPQHFGDGTRLSIL.

This clone has only a few counts. V gene TRBV10-3 combines with J gene TRBJ2-7; tentative D call: TRBD1 (5 bases). This CDR3 spans 12 amino acids. Germline CDR1 ENHRY, CDR2 SYGVKD. The germline V and J ends were trimmed by 5 bases and 1 base, with 6 bases remaining between them. The DNA of the CDR3 is TGTGCCATCAGTCCAGGGTCCTACGAGCAGTACTTC. Amino acid sequence: CAISPGSYEQYF.

V gene TRBV9 combines with J gene TRBJ2-1; 8 bases fit TRBD1. This CDR3 is built from 14 residues. Germline CDR1 SGDLS, CDR2 YYNGEE. J was trimmed by 3 bases and V by 4 bases; bases with no gene match: 3. The CDR3 spells CASSTGTGYNEQFF. The CDR3 bases are TGTGCCAGCAGCACCGGGACAGGCTACAATGAGCAGTTCTTC.

The chain has TRBV7-2 and TRBJ2-5, with TRBD2 identical over 12 bases. The CDR3 spans 15 residues. J lost 7 bases, V lost 1 base, and 4 bases had no gene match. Germline CDR1 is SGHTA and CDR2 is FQGNSA. The CDR3, as DNA: TGTGCCAGCAGCTTAGGGACTAGCGGGATTGGGACCCAGTACTTC. Amino acids: CASSLGTSGIGTQYF.

To note about this clone: Within the sample, other DNA sequences also encode this same CDR3. This chain connects TRBV5-1 to TRBJ1-1; weak D call: TRBD1 (5 bases). Germline lookup yields CDR1 SGHRS and CDR2 YFSETQ. This CDR3 comprises 14 residues. Trimming removed 0 bases at V and 3 bases at J, with 9 bases between. The CDR3 DNA is TGCGCCAGCAGCTTGGTAGGGGTCGACACTGAAGCTTTCTTT. This gives the protein CASSLVGVDTEAFF.